Presented here are 22 T cell receptor beta chains from one specimen sequenced in a study of T-cell memory formation after mild COVID-19. TCRdb redid the calling of the 5' RACE reads with MiXCR, one entry per CDR3 protein. The data contain around 300,000 distinct CDR3 sequences, roughly 19% of them singletons. The sample consisted of PBMCs or a T cell subset sorted from them (not recorded which). The receptor source for this set is a man between 18 and 29 years old who had mild COVID-19 (a few samples of this study predate the infection). Cell type and time point are not known.

V usage is TRBV3-1 and J usage is TRBJ1-2; 8 bases fit TRBD1. The CDR3 spans 15 residues. Germline assignment: CDR1 LGHDT and CDR2 YNNKEL (reference sequence). The V segment lost 7 bases and the J segment 4 bases; nucleotides outside the gene matches: 11. This chain's CDR3 is CASTPGRGPPYGYTF. In DNA form, the CDR3 reads TGTGCCAGCACCCCGGGCAGGGGGCCGCCCTATGGCTACACCTTC.

This chain connects TRBV20-1 to TRBJ2-7; possibly TRBD1 or TRBD2 for D (5 bases each). Between the trimmed V and J ends, which lost 1 base and 7 bases, there was a span of 11 bases. The CDR3 spans 12 residues. Germline V gene sequence: CDR1 DFQATT, CDR2 SNEGSKA (reference sequence). The CDR3 nucleotides are TGCAGTGCTAGAGGGGGGAAGGAAGAGCAGTACTTC. Translating it yields CSARGGKEEQYF.

In DNA form, the CDR3 reads TGTGCCAGCAGCGGAGACTACACAGATACGCAGTATTTT. Amino acid sequence: CASSGDYTDTQYF. This sequence joins TRBV11-3 and TRBJ2-3; tentative D call: TRBD2 (5 bases). CDR1 and CDR2 from the germline V gene are SGHNT and YENEEA. The CDR3 is 13 residues long. Deletions cut 5 bases from V and 2 bases from J, with 8 bases between.

This chain joins TRBV5-1 and TRBJ2-5; no firm D call. V lost 0 bases, J lost 3 bases, and 15 bases lay in between. The CDR3 has 16 amino acids. The germline gives CDR1 SGHRS, CDR2 YFSETQ. The CDR3 loop is CASSLGVILGEETQYF. As DNA, the CDR3 is TGCGCCAGCAGCTTGGGGGTGATTTTGGGTGAAGAGACCCAGTACTTC.

This clonotype occurred a few times. The chain couples TRBV6-5 to TRBJ2-1; D is uncertain. The V and J ends lost 2 bases and 3 bases respectively, with 5 bases between them. Germline V gene sequence: CDR1 MNHEY, CDR2 SVGAGI. The CDR3 is 13 residues long. The CDR3 reads CASSYTDYNEQFF. CDR3 coding DNA: TGTGCCAGCAGTTACACGGACTACAATGAGCAGTTCTTC.

The CDR3 sequence is CASSPGLAGGGRNEQFF. CDR3 nucleotides: TGTGCCAGCAGCCCGGGGCTAGCGGGGGGAGGACGGAATGAGCAGTTCTTC. The V call is TRBV7-9, the J call TRBJ2-1; 11 bases match TRBD2. Trimming at V came to 5 bases and at J to 7 bases, leaving 13 bases not matched to a gene. From germline, CDR1 is SEHNR and CDR2 FQNEAQ (reference sequence). The CDR3 has 17 residues.

This chain connects TRBV18 to TRBJ2-3, with D unclear. CDR3 size: 15 residues. Deletions cut 1 base from V and 0 bases from J, with 8 bases between. Germline V CDR1 and CDR2: KGHSH, LQKENI. The CDR3 DNA reads as TGTGCCAGCTCACCACTCTCGGGTAGCACAGATACGCAGTATTTT. It is translated as CASSPLSGSTDTQYF.

The V gene is TRBV28, the J gene TRBJ1-2; a weak D match, TRBD1 (6 bases). This CDR3 contains 14 residues. The V gene lost 6 bases and the J gene lost 8 bases, with 19 bases spanning the gap. The germline V gene encodes CDR1 MDHEN and CDR2 SYDVKM. The CDR3 DNA is TGTGCCAGCAGGCCAACCGGGACACTCCGGGGCTACACCTTC. This translates into CASRPTGTLRGYTF.

Details on this clonotype: The junction departs from germline at one end; a sequencing error may be responsible. The J gene is TRBJ2-3, the V gene TRBV7-7, with 8 bases aligning to TRBD2. This CDR3 comprises 16 residues. CDR1 is SSHAT and CDR2 is FNYEAQ in the germline V gene (reference sequence). CDR3 region: CASSPSRGGWPKTQYF. The CDR3 DNA sequence: TGTGCTAGCAGCCCTAGCCGCGGGGGGTGGCCCAAGACGCAGTATTTT.

In its sample, this clonotype was seen a few times. At one boundary the junction diverges from the germline segment, which might be a read error. J is TRBJ2-5 and V is TRBV7-7; 8 bases match TRBD1. The CDR3 sequence is 14 residues long. Germline V gene data show CDR1 as SSHAT and CDR2 as FNYEAQ (reference sequence). CDR3 sequence: CASSRTGRQETQYF. In DNA, the CDR3 is TGTGCTAGCAGTCGGACAGGGAGGCAAGAGACCCAGTACTTC.

J is TRBJ2-1 and V is TRBV10-3; 8 bases are a match to TRBD2. The CDR3 is 14 residues long. V shed 8 bases, J shed 3 bases, and the junction held 6 bases outside the gene matches. The germline CDR1 and CDR2 sequences are ENHRY and SYGVKD. CDR3 region: CAIQRGPDYNEQFF. CDR3 DNA: TGTGCCATCCAGCGGGGGCCGGACTACAATGAGCAGTTCTTC.

The rearrangement uses TRBV29-1 and TRBJ2-3, with TRBD1 matching 9 bases. After removal of 7 bases from V and 6 bases from J, the junction contained 8 bases not matched to a gene. The CDR3 has 13 residues. CDR1 is SQVTM, CDR2 ANQGSEA, per germline. The CDR3 loop reads CSARDRVGDTQYF. CDR3 sequence (DNA): TGCAGCGCCCGGGACAGGGTTGGCGATACGCAGTATTTT.

The chain carries TRBV12-3 or TRBV12-4 and TRBJ1-2, with D perhaps matching TRBD1 (6 bases). V was clipped by 6 bases and J by 0 bases, with 11 bases between them. This CDR3 is 14 amino acids long. As DNA, the CDR3 is TGTGCCAGCAGGTTGTCAGGGGCTAACTATGGCTACACCTTC. Residues: CASRLSGANYGYTF.

The V and J genes are TRBV6-2 or TRBV6-3 and TRBJ2-7, with a possible D match to TRBD2 (6 bases). The CDR3 contains 12 residues. Germline V gene lookup returns CDR1 MNHEY and CDR2 SVGEGT. The V and J ends lost 11 bases and 0 bases respectively, with 11 bases between them. The CDR3 coding sequence is TGTGCCTCAAGGGACTCCTCCTACGAGCAGTACTTC. Protein sequence: CASRDSSYEQYF.

This clonotype has only a few counts. The V gene is TRBV5-1, the J gene TRBJ2-3; 8 nucleotides align to TRBD2. CDR1 is SGHRS and CDR2 is YFSETQ in the germline V gene. The CDR3 has 17 amino acids. The junction had 11 bases not matched to a gene; V was cut back by 1 base and J by 4 bases. CDR3 sequence (DNA): TGCGCCAGCAGCTTGTCAGTTTCGGGGGGGCCGTCAGATACGCAGTATTTT. This gives the protein CASSLSVSGGPSDTQYF.

The chain is built from TRBV11-1 and TRBJ2-2; D may correspond to TRBD1 or TRBD2 (5 bases each). V was pared by 4 bases and J by 6 bases, with 15 bases between. The CDR3 is 15 amino acids. CDR1 and CDR2 (germline): SGHAT, FQDESV (reference sequence). The CDR3 is CASSSTGTEAGELFF. Written as DNA, the CDR3 is TGTGCCAGCAGCTCTACGGGGACGGAGGCCGGGGAGCTGTTTTTT.

This chain connects TRBV3-1 to TRBJ2-3; D remains ambiguous. CDR3 length equals 13 residues. V was pared by 4 bases and J by 3 bases, with 8 bases between. CDR1 LGHDT and CDR2 YNNKEL come from the germline V gene (reference sequence). The DNA for the CDR3 is TGTGCCAGCAGCCGTTCCCGAACAGATACGCAGTATTTT. Translation gives CASSRSRTDTQYF.

This clonotype was seen a few times. The gene calls are TRBV5-1 and TRBJ1-1; D gene uncertain. The CDR3 is made up of 16 amino acids. Germline V gives CDR1 SGHRS, CDR2 YFSETQ. V lost 4 bases and J lost 0, with 16 bases in between. Here the CDR3 reads CASSLSASVMNTEAFF. Here the CDR3 DNA reads TGCGCCAGCAGCCTCTCCGCGTCAGTAATGAACACTGAAGCTTTCTTT.

V usage is TRBV19 and J usage is TRBJ1-6; D ambiguous. Trimming removed 5 bases at V and 9 bases at J, with 11 bases between. CDR3 size: 13 residues. Per germline, CDR1 LNHDA and CDR2 SQIVND (reference sequence). The CDR3 loop reads CASSPQLGSPLHF. As DNA, the CDR3 is TGTGCCAGTAGTCCCCAACTTGGTTCACCCCTCCACTTT.

V gene TRBV5-1 combines with J gene TRBJ2-7; D uncertain. Looked up from germline, CDR1 is SGHRS and CDR2 is YFSETQ. The CDR3 consists of 14 residues. V gave up 0 bases and J gave up 3 bases, with 10 bases separating them. CDR3 protein: CASSLEEVSYEQYF. CDR3 nucleotide sequence: TGCGCCAGCAGCTTGGAAGAAGTGAGCTACGAGCAGTACTTC.

This clonotype was seen only a few times. CDR3 nucleotide sequence: TGTGCCAGCAGCTCGACAGGAGTCAATCAGCCCCAGCATTTT. It translates to CASSSTGVNQPQHF. J is TRBJ1-5 and V is TRBV7-9; D perhaps matches TRBD1 (6 bases). V was pared by 4 bases and J by 3 bases, with 10 bases between. The CDR3 consists of 14 residues. CDR1 is SEHNR, CDR2 FQNEAQ, per germline (reference sequence).

The chain employs TRBV11-2 and TRBJ2-5; weak D call: TRBD2 (6 bases). V lost 5 bases, J lost 4 bases, and 17 bases lay in between. Germline V gives CDR1 SGHAT, CDR2 FQNNGV. The CDR3 covers 15 residues. In DNA form, the CDR3 reads TGTGCCAGCAGCCGGCTAGCGTTTGGGGCAGAGACCCAGTACTTC. It codes for CASSRLAFGAETQYF.